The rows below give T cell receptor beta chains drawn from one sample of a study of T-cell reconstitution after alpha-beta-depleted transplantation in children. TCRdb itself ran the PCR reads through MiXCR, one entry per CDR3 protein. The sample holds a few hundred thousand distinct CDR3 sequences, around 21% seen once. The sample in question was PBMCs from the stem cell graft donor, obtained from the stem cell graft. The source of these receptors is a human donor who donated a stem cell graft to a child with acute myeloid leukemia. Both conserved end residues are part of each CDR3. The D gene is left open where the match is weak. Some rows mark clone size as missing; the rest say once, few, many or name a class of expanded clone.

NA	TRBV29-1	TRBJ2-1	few	TGCAGCGTTGAAGATTCCAGGGCAGGGCAGTTCTTC	CSVEDSRAGQFF
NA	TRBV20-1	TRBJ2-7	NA	TGCAGTGCTAGAATCCATAAGGGGCCCGAGCAGTACTTC	CSARIHKGPEQYF
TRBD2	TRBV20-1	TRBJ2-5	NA	TGCAGTGCTAGGAACGTACTAGCGGGAGGGTCAGAGACCCAGTACTTC	CSARNVLAGGSETQYF
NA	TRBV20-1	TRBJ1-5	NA	TGCAGTGCTAGCCCCCCGGGCGGCAATCAGCCCCAGCATTTT	CSASPPGGNQPQHF
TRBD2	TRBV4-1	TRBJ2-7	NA	TGCGCCAGCAGCCAAGATCTTAGGCGGGAGCAAGGGTACGAGCAGTACTTC	CASSQDLRREQGYEQYF
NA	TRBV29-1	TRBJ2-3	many	TGCAGCGCTGGGGTCGGGGGTGGCACAGATACGCAGTATTTT	CSAGVGGGTDTQYF
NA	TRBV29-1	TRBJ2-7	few	TGCAGCGTTGAGTGGCACCAAGGGGACAACGAGCAGTACTTC	CSVEWHQGDNEQYF
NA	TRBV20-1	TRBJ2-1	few	TGCAGCGCCGCCGGGACCCTTAACAATGAGCAGTTCTTC	CSAAGTLNNEQFF
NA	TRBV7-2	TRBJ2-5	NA	TGTGCCAGCAGCAACACACGCCAAGAGACCCAGTACTTC	CASSNTRQETQYF
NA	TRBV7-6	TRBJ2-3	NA	TGTGCCAGCAGCTTAGACGGGCTGAGCACAGATACGCAGTATTTT	CASSLDGLSTDTQYF
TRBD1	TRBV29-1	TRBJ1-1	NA	TGCAGCGGGGGGACAGGGGACACTGAAGCTTTCTTT	CSGGTGDTEAFF
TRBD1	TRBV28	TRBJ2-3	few	TGTGCCAGCAGTCTCAGGGGGCTTGTCACAGATACGCAGTATTTT	CASSLRGLVTDTQYF
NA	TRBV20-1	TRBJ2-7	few	TGCAGTGCCGGGACTTCCTTCTACGAGCAGTACTTC	CSAGTSFYEQYF
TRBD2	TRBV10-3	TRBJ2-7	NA	TGTGCCATCAGTGCGGGAGGGGGCTACGAGCAGTACTTC	CAISAGGGYEQYF
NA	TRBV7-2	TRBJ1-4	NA	TGTGCCAGCACCCCGCCGGACAGAAGAGAAAAACTGTTTTTT	CASTPPDRREKLFF
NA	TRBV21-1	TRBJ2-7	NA	TGTGCCAGCAGCATAACTAGCTGGCGTCTGAGGGGGGGCGCCTACGAGCAGTACTTC	CASSITSWRLRGGAYEQYF
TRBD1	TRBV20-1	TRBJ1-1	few	TGCAGTGCTAAGGGACAGGCTGACACTGAAGCTTTCTTT	CSAKGQADTEAFF
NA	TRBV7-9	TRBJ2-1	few	TGTGCCAGCAGCCCTAGAAGCGACAATGAGCAGTTCTTC	CASSPRSDNEQFF
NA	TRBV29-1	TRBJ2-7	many	TGCAGCGTTGGAACGACCGACGAGCAGTACTTC	CSVGTTDEQYF
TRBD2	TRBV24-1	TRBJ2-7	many	TGTGCCACCAGTGATTTAGCGGGGGCCTACGAGCAGTACTTC	CATSDLAGAYEQYF
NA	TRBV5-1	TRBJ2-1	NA	TGCGCCAGCAGCTTGTATGACAGCTCCTACAATGAGCAGTTCTTC	CASSLYDSSYNEQFF
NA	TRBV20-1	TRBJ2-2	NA	TGCAGTGCTTCCGACAGGTTCCTCAACACCGGGGAGCTGTTTTTT	CSASDRFLNTGELFF
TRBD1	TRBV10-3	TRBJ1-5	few	TGTGCCATCCCGCCCGGGACAGGGTACGGCAATCAGCCCCAGCATTTT	CAIPPGTGYGNQPQHF